These 20 T cell receptor beta chains were all obtained from the same sample, sequenced in a study of identical twins. TCRdb re-called the 5' RACE reads through MiXCR, storing one row per CDR3 protein. Of about 890,000 distinct CDR3 sequences in the sample, about 12% are singletons; the top ten hold about 1.5%. This same sample was also taken into another study, of yellow fever vaccine responses in identical twins.

What was sequenced was PBMCs. These receptors were taken from a woman aged 18-29 years in good health.

The rearrangement joins TRBV4-2 to TRBJ2-2; TRBD2 is a possible D gene (5 bases). Germline V gene sequence: CDR1 LGHNA, CDR2 YNFKEQ. There are 20 residues in the CDR3. V lost 1 base to trimming and J lost 3 bases, with 24 bases between them. Here the CDR3 reads CASSQGSGLLGSRHTGELFF. DNA for the CDR3: TGTGCCAGCAGCCAAGGGTCCGGACTCCTAGGTTCCCGACACACCGGGGAGCTGTTTTTT.

The rearrangement joins TRBV19 to TRBJ2-3; weak D call: TRBD1 (5 bases). With 4 bases removed from V and 2 bases from J, the gap between germline ends came to 10 bases. Germline V gives CDR1 LNHDA, CDR2 SQIVND (reference sequence). This CDR3 is built from 14 residues. CDR3 amino acids: CASSNQGNTDTQYF. DNA of the CDR3: TGTGCCAGTAGTAACCAGGGAAACACAGATACGCAGTATTTT.

This clonotype was picked up a small number of times. One end of the junction fails to match germline, which may point to a read error. J is TRBJ1-2 and V is TRBV19; D perhaps matches TRBD1 (5 bases). Germline lookup yields CDR1 LNHDA and CDR2 SQIVND (reference sequence). The CDR3 is made up of 14 amino acids. The CDR3 spells CAARRGLNNYGYTF. The CDR3 DNA reads as TGCGCGGCGCGCCGGGGACTTAACAACTATGGCTACACCTTC.

For the CDR3, the DNA is TGCGCCAGCAGCTTGGAAGGGACAGGGGTACCCACAGATACGCAGTATTTT. Protein: CASSLEGTGVPTDTQYF. The chain combines TRBV5-1 with TRBJ2-3; 10 nucleotides line up with TRBD1. The CDR3 loop spans 17 amino acids. Looked up from germline, CDR1 is SGHRS and CDR2 is YFSETQ. Losses at the gene ends were 0 bases for V and 2 bases for J; bases not matched to a gene: 6.

This clonotype was observed a few times. The chain recombines TRBV7-8 with TRBJ2-3, with D possibly TRBD1 on 7 matching bases. The germline V gene encodes CDR1 SGHVS and CDR2 FQNEAQ. CDR3 length equals 17 residues. Trimming pared 1 base from V and 3 bases from J, leaving 17 bases between. The chain's CDR3 is CASSLDTRGAGTDTQYF. The CDR3 region has the DNA TGTGCCAGCAGCTTAGATACCAGGGGGGCCGGAACAGATACGCAGTATTTT.

This clonotype was seen only a few times. The chain employs TRBV11-3 and TRBJ1-1; unclear D gene. CDR3 size: 12 residues. Germline assignment: CDR1 SGHNT and CDR2 YENEEA. V was clipped by 5 bases and J by 8 bases, with 12 bases between them. CDR3 residues: CASSPGKGEAFF. CDR3 nucleotide sequence: TGTGCCAGCAGCCCAGGCAAAGGAGAAGCTTTCTTT.

The chain links TRBV6-4 to TRBJ2-7; D is ambiguous. Looked up from germline, CDR1 is MRHNA and CDR2 is SNTAGT. V was cut by 3 bases and J by 0 bases, with 9 bases left in between. This CDR3 comprises 14 residues. The chain's CDR3 is CASSENQDSYEQYF. CDR3 nucleotides: TGTGCCAGCAGTGAGAATCAGGACTCCTACGAGCAGTACTTC.

This clonotype was counted only a few times. The chain links TRBV7-9 to TRBJ1-1; D remains unclear. CDR1 and CDR2 from the germline V gene are SEHNR and FQNEAQ (reference sequence). This CDR3 is 12 amino acids long. The V gene lost 5 bases and the J gene lost 6 bases, with 10 bases spanning the gap. The CDR3 here is CASSHGWAEAFF. DNA for the CDR3: TGTGCCAGCAGCCACGGGTGGGCTGAAGCTTTCTTT.

The table lists this clonotype with many counts. The junction does not match germline at one end; this may be a read error. The V call is TRBV5-1, the J call TRBJ2-5, with no clear D. From germline, CDR1 is SGHRS and CDR2 YFSETQ. The CDR3 totals 13 residues. The CDR3 loop reads CASSFGQQETQYF. Here the CDR3 DNA reads TGTGCCAGCAGTTTTGGGCAGCAAGAGACCCAGTACTTC.

The chain joins TRBV9 to TRBJ2-3; D is unclear. Trimming removed 0 bases from V and 0 bases from J, with 11 bases in between. This CDR3 is 16 amino acids long. The V gene's germline CDR1 is SGDLS and CDR2 YYNGEE. CDR3 sequence: CASSVGVAPSTDTQYF. Written as DNA, the CDR3 is TGTGCCAGCAGCGTAGGGGTAGCACCAAGCACAGATACGCAGTATTTT.

In this sample, this clonotype turned up many times. The J gene is TRBJ2-7, the V gene TRBV24-1, with 13 nucleotides matching TRBD2. V shed 4 bases and J 2 bases; nucleotides not matched to a gene: 10. Germline V gives CDR1 KGHDR, CDR2 SFDVKD. This CDR3 contains 18 residues. In DNA, the CDR3 is TGTGCCACCAGTGACCCGGGACTAGCGGGACCAACAGCCTACGAGCAGTACTTC. This encodes CATSDPGLAGPTAYEQYF.

The chain recombines TRBV5-6 with TRBJ2-7; D is ambiguous. Germline V gives CDR1 SGHDT, CDR2 YYEEEE. The CDR3 consists of 12 residues. V dropped 5 bases and J dropped 6 bases, with 12 bases sitting between them. CDR3 sequence: CASSVGRFEQYV. As DNA, the CDR3 is TGTGCCAGCAGTGTTGGGCGGTTCGAGCAGTACGTC.

The CDR3 reads CASSAGSPGELFF. DNA for the CDR3: TGTGCCAGCAGTGCCGGGAGTCCCGGGGAGCTGTTTTTT. The V gene is TRBV6-1, the J gene TRBJ2-2; weak D call: TRBD2 (6 bases). The germline V and J ends were trimmed by 4 bases and 6 bases, with 9 bases remaining between them. Germline CDR1 MNHNS, CDR2 SASEGT. This CDR3 has 13 residues.

This rearrangement joins TRBV10-3 to TRBJ2-2; D tentatively fits TRBD1 or TRBD2 (6 bases each). Per germline, CDR1 ENHRY and CDR2 SYGVKD. V shed 5 bases and J shed 1 base, with 14 bases lying between them. The CDR3 loop spans 16 amino acids. DNA of the CDR3: TGTGCCATCAGTAAATCGGAGGGGGGGAACACCGGGGAGCTGTTTTTT. It codes for CAISKSEGGNTGELFF.

The chain joins TRBV7-2 to TRBJ1-1; D is ambiguous. V shed 1 base and J shed 2 bases, with 17 bases lying between them. The CDR3 contains 17 residues. CDR1 and CDR2 from the germline V gene are SGHTA and FQGNSA. CDR3 loop: CASSLVSRRVGNTEAFF. CDR3 in DNA: TGTGCCAGCAGCTTAGTTTCGAGGCGGGTAGGAAACACTGAAGCTTTCTTT.

This clonotype was detected only a few times. In DNA form, the CDR3 reads TGTGCCAGCAGCTTAGGGGGGCGCGAGCAGTACGTC. The encoded protein is CASSLGGREQYV. V usage is TRBV7-9 and J usage is TRBJ2-7, with D possibly being TRBD1 (6 bases). CDR1 SEHNR and CDR2 FQNEAQ come from the germline V gene (reference sequence). The CDR3 consists of 12 residues. Trimming took off 1 base at V and 6 bases at J, with 7 bases between the two ends.

The CDR3 is CATSRPSGSGETQYF. As DNA, the CDR3 is TGTGCCACCAGCAGACCGAGCGGGAGTGGAGAGACCCAGTACTTC. This chain connects TRBV15 to TRBJ2-5; 8 bases map to TRBD2. The CDR3 has 15 amino acids. Unmatched junction bases numbered 6, after V lost 2 bases and J lost 4 bases. Germline CDR1 reads LNHNV; CDR2 reads YYDKDF (reference sequence).

This clonotype was counted only a few times. The CDR3 spells CASGTGLSSYEQYF. CDR3 DNA: TGTGCCAGCGGCACAGGCCTGTCCTCCTACGAGCAGTACTTC. The chain couples TRBV12-3 or TRBV12-4 to TRBJ2-7, with D perhaps TRBD1 (5 bases). The CDR3 loop spans 14 amino acids. Deletions cut 8 bases from V and 0 bases from J, with 14 bases between.

This clonotype was detected only once. V and J are TRBV10-3 and TRBJ2-7, with 8 bases lining up with TRBD1. Germline CDR1 ENHRY, CDR2 SYGVKD. The CDR3 length is 15 residues. V gave up 8 bases and J gave up 2 bases; unmatched junction bases: 11. The CDR3 sequence is CAIGASGQGPYEQYF. CDR3 bases: TGTGCCATCGGGGCCTCTGGACAGGGACCCTACGAGCAGTACTTC.

The chain recombines TRBV4-1 with TRBJ2-2; TRBD2 agrees at 7 bases. This CDR3 is 17 amino acids long. V shed 0 bases and J 1 base; nucleotides not matched to a gene: 5. Germline V gene sequence: CDR1 MGHRA, CDR2 YSYEKL. CDR3 residues: CASSQDGTSVNTGELFF. The DNA for the CDR3 is TGCGCCAGCAGCCAAGACGGTACTAGCGTGAACACCGGGGAGCTGTTTTTT.